This T cell receptor (beta chain) was profiled in a study of siplizumab effects on memory and regulatory T cells. Trimming cost V 6 bases and J 5 bases, with 17 bases left between them. Germline V gene data show CDR1 as ENHRY and CDR2 as SYGVKD. The CDR3 runs 15 residues. A note on this clone: Antigen unknown.

Some clones are missing from TCRdb's copy, which holds only in-frame ones; the method was immunoSEQ multiplex PCR. Counted here are over 85,000 clones, roughly 89% occurring once; the ten biggest clones make up 1.3%. Whole-study findings and limits: Assignment to unstimulated subsets succeeded for only a minor fraction of the alloreactive clones. With siplizumab, Treg-derived clones averaged roughly 62% of mappable alloreactive CD4+ clones, versus around 25% in controls. There appeared to be greater diversity in naive T cells than in memory cells, and naive T cells seemed major contributors to the alloresponse.

Sequencing was carried out using CD4+ T cells sorted from blood. The origin of this receptor is a human donor in good health. The rearrangement links TRBV10-3 to TRBJ2-1, with D possibly matching TRBD2 (6 bases). In DNA, the CDR3 is TGTGCCATCAGGATTAGCGGACTGTCCGACAATGAGCAGTTCTTC. This translates into CAIRISGLSDNEQFF.